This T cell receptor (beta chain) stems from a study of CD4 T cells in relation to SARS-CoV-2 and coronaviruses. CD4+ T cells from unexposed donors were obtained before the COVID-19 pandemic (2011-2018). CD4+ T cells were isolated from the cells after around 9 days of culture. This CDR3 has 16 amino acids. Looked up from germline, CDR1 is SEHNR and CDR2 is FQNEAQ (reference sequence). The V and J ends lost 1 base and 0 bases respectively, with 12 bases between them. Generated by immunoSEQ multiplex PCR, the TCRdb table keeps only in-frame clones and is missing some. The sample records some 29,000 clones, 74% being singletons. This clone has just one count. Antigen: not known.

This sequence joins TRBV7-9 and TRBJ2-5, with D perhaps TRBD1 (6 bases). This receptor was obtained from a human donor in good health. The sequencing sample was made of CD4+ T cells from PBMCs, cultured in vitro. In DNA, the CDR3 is TGTGCCAGCAGCTTAGTGGGGACATGGTACCAAGAGACCCAGTACTTC. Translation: CASSLVGTWYQETQYF.